The rows below give T cell receptor beta chains drawn from one sample of a study of cytomegalovirus exposure and HLA in healthy donors. Generated by immunoSEQ multiplex PCR, the TCRdb table keeps only in-frame clones and is missing some. The table has approximately 190,000 clones, over 80% seen once. Sequencing was carried out using PBMCs. The receptors were sampled from a man aged 35 to 55 in good health and CMV-seropositive. CDR3s include the opening cysteine and the closing phenylalanine or tryptophan. The D gene is left open where the match is weak. Expanded clones get a size class; other rows say once, few or many, or leave the size out.

abundance	v_gene	d_gene	j_gene	CDR3nt	CDR3aa
-	TRBV2	TRBD1	TRBJ1-5	TGTGCCAGCAGTCCGACAGGGCTCGGTCAGCCCCAGCATTTT	CASSPTGLGQPQHF
-	TRBV7-9	TRBD1	TRBJ1-1	TGTGCCAGCAGCTTAGAACAGGGGGGCACTGAAGCTTTCTTT	CASSLEQGGTEAFF
few	TRBV6-5	-	TRBJ1-2	TGTGCCAGCAGCTGGAGGGTAGGGAACTATGGCTACACCTTC	CASSWRVGNYGYTF
-	TRBV27	TRBD1	TRBJ2-7	TGTGCCAGCAGTGACAGGGGGCGGGACGAGCAGTACTTC	CASSDRGRDEQYF
few	TRBV4-1	TRBD1	TRBJ1-6	TGCGCCAGCAGCCAAGTAAATACAGGGGGCTCCTATAATTCACCCCTCCACTTT	CASSQVNTGGSYNSPLHF
-	TRBV19	TRBD1	TRBJ1-5	TGTGCCAGTAGTTGGGGGGGACAGGGGGTCGGTCAGCCCCAGCATTTT	CASSWGGQGVGQPQHF
once	TRBV2	-	TRBJ2-5	TGTGCCAGCAGTGATAGTGGAGGAGGGGAGACCCAGTACTTC	CASSDSGGGETQYF
-	TRBV18	TRBD2	TRBJ2-7	TGTGCCAGCTCACCACCGGGACTAGCCTACGAGCAGTACTTC	CASSPPGLAYEQYF
-	TRBV9	TRBD2	TRBJ2-3	TGTGCCAGCAGCTCGGGACTAGCGGGGGGGACAGATACGCAGTATTTT	CASSSGLAGGTDTQYF
-	TRBV28	-	TRBJ2-7	TGTGCCAGCAGCCGGGGATCCTACGAGCAGTACTTC	CASSRGSYEQYF
-	TRBV19	-	TRBJ1-2	TGTGCCAGTAGCGCCTACAACTATGGCTACACCTTC	CASSAYNYGYTF
-	TRBV2	TRBD1	TRBJ2-1	TGTGCCAGCAGGACCGGACAGGGCTCCTACAATGAGCAGTTCTTC	CASRTGQGSYNEQFF
-	TRBV28	TRBD1	TRBJ2-7	TGTGCCAGCAGTTTCTCCGGGACAGGGTTTGGCGAGCAGTACTTC	CASSFSGTGFGEQYF
-	TRBV19	TRBD1	TRBJ1-2	TGTGCCAGTAGTATAGTGGGGGACAGCGCCGTTCGTGGCTACACCTTC	CASSIVGDSAVRGYTF
-	TRBV7-2	-	TRBJ1-5	TGTGCCAGCAGCTTAGTCAGGGTGGGTAATCAGCCCCAGCATTTT	CASSLVRVGNQPQHF
-	TRBV5-4	-	TRBJ2-7	TGTGCCAGCAGCTTGGTCGGCAGGGCGCACGAGCAGTACTTC	CASSLVGRAHEQYF
-	TRBV27	-	TRBJ1-2	TGTGCCAGCAGTTCCGTTAATAACTATGGCTACACCTTC	CASSSVNNYGYTF
few	TRBV27	-	TRBJ2-1	TGTGCCAGCAGTTTCCTCTGGCGGAATGAGCAGTTCTTC	CASSFLWRNEQFF
once	TRBV18	-	TRBJ1-2	TGTGCCAGCTCACCCGGACGGACACCCGAAGGCCCGCTCCACTATGGCTACACCTTC	CASSPGRTPEGPLHYGYTF
-	TRBV4-1	TRBD1	TRBJ1-1	TGCGCCAGCAGCCAAGCCGGGACAGGAATGAACACTGAAGCTTTCTTT	CASSQAGTGMNTEAFF
-	TRBV2	TRBD1	TRBJ2-6	TGTGCCAGCAGTGCGGGACAGGGTACCCCTGGGGCCAACGTCCTGACTTTC	CASSAGQGTPGANVLTF
once	TRBV10-3	TRBD1	TRBJ2-2	TGTGCCATCAGTCTCGGGACCGGGACAGGGATGATCGGGGAGCTGTTTTTT	CAISLGTGTGMIGELFF
few	TRBV7-3	TRBD2	TRBJ2-5	TGTGCCAGCAGCATAGGCTCTAGCGGGGGAAACCAAGAGACCCAGTACTTC	CASSIGSSGGNQETQYF